This TCR beta chain came from a study of T cell changes during pregnancy in multiple sclerosis. Data came from immunoSEQ multiplex PCR; TCRdb stores just in-frame clones and leaves some out. The data contain about 100,000 clones, over 85% of them singletons. This CDR3 is built from 16 residues. V was cut by 4 bases and J by 5 bases, with 19 bases left in between. The germline CDR1 and CDR2 sequences are SGDLS and YYNGEE. The receptor was derived from a female donor with multiple sclerosis, enrolled in a pregnancy study. The material was peripheral blood, obtained in the second trimester of pregnancy. The rearrangement joins TRBV9 to TRBJ2-1; tentatively, D is TRBD1 (5 bases). CDR3 DNA: TGTGCCAGCAGCCTGCGGCAGGGTATTATGGACAATGAGCAGTTCTTC. Protein product: CASSLRQGIMDNEQFF.